This TCR beta chain came from a study of blood T cell repertoires in COVID-19. Whole-study context: Specimens from acute and convalescent COVID-19 originated in the United States, Italy and Spain. Sample material is recorded as cDNA or gDNA derived from T cells, B-cell-depleted T cells, or PBMCs.

The J segment lost 1 base and the V segment lost 7 bases, leaving 7 bases of the junction unmatched. Germline assignment: CDR1 MNHEY and CDR2 SVGAGI. The CDR3 has 15 amino acids. Per the study methods: Estimates of nucleated cell counts were drawn from the amplification of reference gene primers. Produced via immunoSEQ multiplex PCR; TCRdb's table is partial and in-frame only. V, J and clone size reflect that table, while D and trimming were determined from the DNA. Of about 69,000 clones in the sample, approximately 75% were seen once. This sequence joins TRBV6-5 and TRBJ1-1, with 9 nucleotides matching TRBD1. The sequence came from a human donor in a cohort sampled during active COVID-19. The sample taken for sequencing was peripheral blood. CDR3 residues: CASIRQGGANTEAFF. CDR3 DNA sequence: TGTGCCAGCATAAGACAGGGGGGGGCGAACACTGAAGCTTTCTTT.